The present T cell receptor beta chain was sequenced within a study of shared T cell receptors in the human thymus. Using immunoSEQ multiplex PCR, the repertoire was profiled, and TCRdb retains in-frame clones only, with some absent. The sample records hundreds of thousands of clones, around nine tenths being singletons. This clone has just a few counts. Germline V gene lookup returns CDR1 SEHNR and CDR2 FQNEAQ (reference sequence). The CDR3 sequence is 17 residues long. V shed 5 bases and J 7 bases; nucleotides not matched to a gene: 11. A further study also used this sample, focusing on human thymus T cells. That investigation notes: Healthy Finnish infants undergoing corrective surgery for congenital heart defects were used as donors. Related reports documented highly overlapping thymic repertoires among unrelated individuals.

This TCR derives from a boy under two years old with a congenital heart defect. The sequenced sample was thymocytes. The chain is built from TRBV7-9 and TRBJ2-2, with 12 nucleotides matching TRBD2. CDR3 nucleotides: TGTGCCAGCAGCGTGGCCGGGACTAGCGGGTTTGGCGGGGAGCTGTTTTTT. This gives the protein CASSVAGTSGFGGELFF.